This entry lists 26 T cell receptor beta chains sequenced from one sample in a study of radiation and T cells in renal cell carcinoma. The time point is: blood 4 weeks post-SBRT, at nephrectomy. Documented treatment: 15 Gy SBRT to primary tumor, nephrectomy 4 weeks later. Some clones are missing from TCRdb's copy, which holds only in-frame ones; the method was immunoSEQ multiplex PCR. The table lists over 60,000 clones, 75% to 90% of them singletons. Sequences were derived from blood, sampled from a patient whose treatment included radiotherapy and nephrectomy. The receptors derive from a woman aged 55-75 years with renal cell carcinoma.

The V gene is TRBV7-2, the J gene TRBJ1-1; D not certain. V dropped 1 base and J dropped 4 bases, with 10 bases sitting between them. Germline CDR1 and CDR2: SGHTA and FQGNSA. The CDR3 loop spans 14 amino acids. Written as DNA, the CDR3 is TGTGCCAGCAGCTTAGAAGGGTTGGCCACTGAAGCTTTCTTT. Translated, it gives CASSLEGLATEAFF. The full variable domain, in which reference TRBV7-2 and TRBJ1-1 provide the parts outside the CDR3, is GAGVSQSPSNKVTEKGKDVELRCDPISGHTALYWYRQSLGQGLEFLIYFQGNSAPDKSGLPSDRFSAERTGGSVSTLTIQRTQQEDSAVYLCASSLEGLATEAFFGQGTRLTVV.

The chain uses TRBV2 and TRBJ1-1; possible D gene TRBD1, 5 bases. From germline, CDR1 is SNHLY and CDR2 FYNNEI. The V end was cut by 11 bases, the J end by 4 bases, with 11 bases between. CDR3 length equals 11 residues. The CDR3 DNA reads as TGTGCCGGGGCGGAGCGCACTGAAGCTTTCTTT. This encodes CAGAERTEAFF.

This sequence joins TRBV13 and TRBJ1-2, with TRBD1 as a possible D gene (5 bases). This CDR3 region has 13 residues. V was cut by 2 bases and J by 7 bases, with 11 bases left in between. The germline gives CDR1 PRHDT, CDR2 FYEKMQ (reference sequence). CDR3 nucleotides: TGTGCCAGCAGCTTATCAGGGTTTTCTGGCTACACCTTC. Amino acid sequence: CASSLSGFSGYTF.

This clone has a handful of counts. This CDR3 is also generated by other DNA sequences in the sample. This chain joins TRBV30 and TRBJ1-1; D gene uncertain. The germline V and J ends were trimmed by 7 bases and 1 base, with 7 bases remaining between them. Germline assignment: CDR1 GTSNPN and CDR2 SVGIG (reference sequence). This CDR3 has 11 amino acids. CDR3 DNA sequence: TGTGCCTACGAGAGGAACACTGAAGCTTTCTTT. Its protein product is CAYERNTEAFF.

The rearrangement links TRBV7-2 to TRBJ2-3; TRBD2 matches 9 bases. The germline gives CDR1 SGHTA, CDR2 FQGNSA. V gave up 5 bases and J gave up 3 bases; unmatched junction bases: 9. There are 16 residues in the CDR3. In DNA form, the CDR3 reads TGTGCCAGCAGCCCTCGGGGCGGGGGGGCGACAGATACGCAGTATTTT. Translation gives CASSPRGGGATDTQYF.

CDR3 sequence (DNA): TGCGCCAGCAGCCAGGGGCATCGGGACAGAGGCTACACCTTC. This codes for CASSQGHRDRGYTF. The V and J genes are TRBV4-3 and TRBJ1-2; 7 nucleotides agree with TRBD1. Germline CDR1 is LGHNA and CDR2 is YSLEER. The ends lost 3 bases at V and 8 bases at J; junction bases unmatched: 9. CDR3 size: 14 residues.

V is TRBV28 and J is TRBJ2-7; the D is unclear. V lost 1 base, J lost 2 bases, and 9 bases lay in between. CDR1 is MDHEN, CDR2 SYDVKM, per germline. The CDR3 loop spans 14 amino acids. The CDR3 DNA follows: TGTGCCAGCAGTTTATCCCTAGGGACCTACGAGCAGTACTTC. The encoded protein is CASSLSLGTYEQYF.

This chain's CDR3 is CASSPQGDYGYTF. CDR3 nucleotides: TGTGCCAGCAGCCCACAGGGGGACTATGGCTACACCTTC. The V call is TRBV7-6, the J call TRBJ1-2; TRBD1 agrees at 8 bases. CDR3 length equals 13 residues. The germline V gene has CDR1 SGHVS and CDR2 FNYEAQ. V lost 5 bases and J lost 3; bases outside the gene matches: 2.

The chain recombines TRBV2 with TRBJ2-2; 7 nucleotides align to TRBD1. Looked up from germline, CDR1 is SNHLY and CDR2 is FYNNEI. The CDR3 loop spans 16 amino acids. The J segment lost 0 bases and the V segment lost 4 bases, leaving 5 bases of the junction unmatched. Written as DNA, the CDR3 is TGTGCCAGCAGTGGACAGGGTCGGTCGAACACCGGGGAGCTGTTTTTT. Translation: CASSGQGRSNTGELFF.

The V call is TRBV9, the J call TRBJ2-2; the D is unclear. The V end was cut by 4 bases, the J end by 5 bases, with 6 bases between. The length of the CDR3 is 12 residues. Germline CDR1 is SGDLS and CDR2 is YYNGEE. The CDR3: CASSPRTGELFF. The CDR3 DNA follows: TGTGCCAGCAGCCCCAGGACCGGGGAGCTGTTTTTT. The full variable domain, completed using reference TRBV9 and TRBJ2-2, is DSGVTQTPKHLITATGQRVTLRCSPRSGDLSVYWYQQSLDQGLQFLIQYYNGEERAKGNILERFSAQQFPDLHSELNLSSLELGDSALYFCASSPRTGELFFGEGSRLTVL.

This clone was counted only a few times. This chain joins TRBV7-9 and TRBJ1-5; 7 bases agree with TRBD1. This CDR3 is built from 13 residues. With V trimmed by 5 bases and J by 4 bases, 2 bases remained unmatched. Germline assignment: CDR1 SEHNR and CDR2 FQNEAQ (reference sequence). For the CDR3, the DNA is TGTGCCAGCAGCCCAGGGGGAAATCAGCCCCAGCATTTT. Translation gives CASSPGGNQPQHF.

The V call is TRBV28, the J call TRBJ2-5; 7 bases fit TRBD2. The germline CDR1 and CDR2 sequences are MDHEN and SYDVKM. The J segment lost 2 bases and the V segment lost 8 bases, leaving 11 bases of the junction unmatched. The CDR3 covers 15 residues. In DNA, the CDR3 is TGTGCCAGCGAGCCCGGGGGGAACCGACAAGAGACCCAGTACTTC. Translating gives CASEPGGNRQETQYF.

V and J are TRBV7-6 and TRBJ1-1; no definite D call. Germline V CDR1 and CDR2: SGHVS, FNYEAQ. This CDR3 has 14 residues. The ends were cut back, 5 bases at V and 4 bases at J, with 14 bases in the middle. The CDR3, as DNA: TGTGCCAGCAGCCCTCAGTTGAGAGGCACTGAAGCTTTCTTT. It specifies CASSPQLRGTEAFF.

The rearrangement links TRBV5-8 to TRBJ2-7, with 9 bases lining up with TRBD1. The V gene's germline CDR1 is SGHTS and CDR2 YDEGEE. V trimming: 2 bases; J trimming: 5 bases; junction bases outside the gene matches: 8. The CDR3 consists of 15 residues. The DNA of the CDR3 is TGTGCCAGCAGCTTTGACGGGACAGGGTACAACGAGCAGTACTTC. This codes for CASSFDGTGYNEQYF.

This clone was picked up a small number of times. The V gene is TRBV7-6, the J gene TRBJ2-2; 8 bases are shared with TRBD1. The germline V gene encodes CDR1 SGHVS and CDR2 FNYEAQ. CDR3 length: 17 amino acids. The V and J ends lost 4 bases and 0 bases, in that order; junction bases with no gene match: 7. CDR3 sequence (DNA): TGTGCCAGCAGCTCTGAGAGGACAGGGTCGAACACCGGGGAGCTGTTTTTT. Translated: CASSSERTGSNTGELFF.

The rearrangement joins TRBV19 to TRBJ1-5; possible D gene TRBD1, 5 bases. Germline assignment: CDR1 LNHDA and CDR2 SQIVND (reference sequence). V was cut by 5 bases and J by 3 bases, with 11 bases left in between. CDR3 length equals 14 residues. Here the CDR3 DNA reads TGTGCCAGTAGTGTTCAGGGTTTCAATCAGCCCCAGCATTTT. As protein: CASSVQGFNQPQHF. The full variable domain, rest sourced from reference TRBV19 and TRBJ1-5, is DGGITQSPKYLFRKEGQNVTLSCEQNLNHDAMYWYRQDPGQGLRLIYYSQIVNDFQKGDIAEGYSVSREKKESFPLTVTSAQKNPTAFYLCASSVQGFNQPQHFGDGTRLSIL.

The J gene is TRBJ2-2, the V gene TRBV7-8; 8 bases fit TRBD2. The ends lost 0 bases at V and 1 base at J; junction bases unmatched: 1. CDR3 length: 16 residues. Germline CDR1 reads SGHVS; CDR2 reads FQNEAQ. The CDR3 DNA sequence: TGTGCCAGCAGCTTAGCCAGCGGGGGGAACACCGGGGAGCTGTTTTTT. Translation gives CASSLASGGNTGELFF.

This sequence joins TRBV5-6 and TRBJ2-7; 8 bases agree with TRBD2. The length of the CDR3 is 15 residues. The trim removed 0 bases at V and 6 bases at J, leaving 8 bases unmatched. The germline V gene encodes CDR1 SGHDT and CDR2 YYEEEE. This CDR3 reads CASSLVGREGAEQYF. DNA for the CDR3: TGTGCCAGCAGCTTGGTAGGTCGGGAGGGCGCCGAGCAGTACTTC.

The chain has TRBV10-3 and TRBJ2-3; 8 nucleotides line up with TRBD1. V lost 5 bases and J lost 4; bases outside the gene matches: 8. The germline V gene encodes CDR1 ENHRY and CDR2 SYGVKD. The CDR3 is 15 residues long. The CDR3 DNA reads as TGTGCCATCAGTACCTACGGACAGGGCGCAGATACGCAGTATTTT. It codes for CAISTYGQGADTQYF.

The V gene is TRBV7-9, the J gene TRBJ2-7, with 7 bases that match TRBD1. The CDR3 consists of 15 residues. Germline V lookup: CDR1 SEHNR, CDR2 FQNEAQ (reference sequence). The junction had 7 bases not matched to a gene; V was cut back by 5 bases and J by 0 bases. The CDR3 spells CASSAYRDSSYEQYF. CDR3 DNA: TGTGCCAGCAGCGCGTACCGGGACAGCTCCTACGAGCAGTACTTC.

The V and J genes are TRBV7-3 and TRBJ1-4; D possibly corresponds to TRBD1 (6 bases). The CDR3 totals 14 residues. Trimming shortened V by 2 bases and J by 8 bases, and 12 bases separated the two germline ends. Looked up from germline, CDR1 is SGHTA and CDR2 is FQGTGA. The CDR3 region has the DNA TGTGCCAGCAGCTTAGGGGGGCGCGGAGAAAAACTGTTTTTT. Translation: CASSLGGRGEKLFF. Drawing the rest from reference TRBV7-3 and TRBJ1-4, the complete variable domain is GAGVSQTPSNKVTEKGKYVELRCDPISGHTALYWYRQSLGQGPEFLIYFQGTGAADDSGLPNDRFFAVRPEGSVSTLKIQRTERGDSAVYLCASSLGGRGEKLFFGSGTQLSVL.

The V and J genes are TRBV4-1 and TRBJ2-1; 9 nucleotides agree with TRBD2. The CDR3 extends over 17 amino acids. The junction had 8 bases not matched to a gene; V was cut back by 3 bases and J by 2 bases. Per germline, CDR1 MGHRA and CDR2 YSYEKL. CDR3: CASSQDPTSGTYNEQFF. CDR3 DNA: TGCGCCAGCAGCCAGGACCCGACTAGCGGTACCTACAATGAGCAGTTCTTC.

The chain joins TRBV6-5 to TRBJ1-2, with 10 bases lining up with TRBD1. Germline CDR1 is MNHEY and CDR2 is SVGAGI. V gave up 6 bases and J gave up 5 bases; unmatched junction bases: 6. The CDR3 has 14 amino acids. The CDR3: CASSPGQGIYGYTF. DNA of the CDR3: TGTGCCAGCAGCCCGGGACAGGGGATTTATGGCTACACCTTC.

The CDR3 nucleotides read TGTGCCAGCAGCGTAGGGGGGGATGCCACCTATGGCTACACCTTC. Its translation: CASSVGGDATYGYTF. The J gene is TRBJ1-2, the V gene TRBV9; D may be TRBD1 (5 bases). This CDR3 is built from 15 residues. Trimming cost V 0 bases and J 4 bases, with 13 bases left between them. Per germline, CDR1 SGDLS and CDR2 YYNGEE. Combining the CDR3 with reference TRBV9 and TRBJ1-2 gives the whole variable domain DSGVTQTPKHLITATGQRVTLRCSPRSGDLSVYWYQQSLDQGLQFLIQYYNGEERAKGNILERFSAQQFPDLHSELNLSSLELGDSALYFCASSVGGDATYGYTFGSGTRLTVV.

The chain carries TRBV5-6 and TRBJ1-2; D unresolved. V dropped 4 bases and J dropped 5 bases, with 18 bases sitting between them. The CDR3 is 15 residues long. Germline V CDR1 and CDR2: SGHDT, YYEEEE. CDR3 coding DNA: TGTGCCAGCAGCGATCCCTCGGACGGAACGTATGGCTACACCTTC. It yields the protein CASSDPSDGTYGYTF. The whole variable domain, filled in from reference TRBV5-6 and TRBJ1-2, reads DAGVTQSPTHLIKTRGQQVTLRCSPKSGHDTVSWYQQALGQGPQFIFQYYEEEERQRGNFPDRFSGHQFPNYSSELNVNALLLGDSALYLCASSDPSDGTYGYTFGSGTRLTVV.

This chain joins TRBV6-5 and TRBJ1-4, with unresolved D. The germline V gene has CDR1 MNHEY and CDR2 SVGAGI. The V end lost 4 bases, the J end lost 5 bases, and 14 bases lay between the germline ends. The CDR3 runs 15 residues. CDR3 sequence (DNA): TGTGCCAGCAGTTCCCAGGAACCCCCAAATGAAAAACTGTTTTTT. Translation: CASSSQEPPNEKLFF.